This record concerns one T cell receptor (beta chain) sequence. Distinct nucleotide sequences in the sample also encode this CDR3. Naive CD8 populations comprised CD45RO-negative cells positively selected for CCR7, excluding terminally differentiated effector memory CD45RA+ cells. This sample is part of a study of shared clonotypes between healthy human individuals. TCRdb's copy holds only in-frame clones and misses some; the assay was immunoSEQ multiplex PCR. The profile covers some 2 million clones, with approximately 94% appearing a single time and 1.1% taken by the ten largest. The trim removed 6 bases at V and 4 bases at J, leaving 0 bases unmatched. Germline CDR1 is MNHEY and CDR2 is SMNVEV (reference sequence). CDR3 size: 11 residues.

The sample comprised naive CD8+ T cells sorted from blood. The receptor was isolated from a man aged 18-30 years in good health. The V call is TRBV27, the J call TRBJ2-7; TRBD2 aligns across 7 bases. In DNA, the CDR3 is TGTGCCAGCAGGGGGGGGTACGAGCAGTACTTC. The encoded protein is CASRGGYEQYF.